This TCR beta chain was profiled in a study of T-cell reconstitution after alpha-beta-depleted transplantation in children. Study-level points and caveats: After transplant, at about two months, alpha-beta T cells were reportedly derived from several hundred expanded graft clones. Newly produced T cells mostly provided counts and TCRbeta diversity after one year, as hyperexpanded clones declined. Surviving recipient cells, namely T cells and thymic progenitors, were the source of high day-60 TCRbeta diversity in some patients.

Unique molecular identifiers were incorporated during preparation of the TCRbeta library. TCRdb reanalysed the PCR reads using MiXCR and keeps one entry per CDR3 protein. The profile shows 240,000 or so distinct CDR3 sequences, 8.2% of them singletons. This clonotype was observed a few times. Its target is not known. Trimming left V 6 bases short and J 2 bases short, with 14 bases between. Germline CDR1 MNHNS, CDR2 SASEGT. This CDR3 is built from 15 residues. Sequencing was performed on PBMCs, mostly from graft donor cells, taken 180 days after TCRalphabeta/CD19-depleted stem cell transplant. The chain couples TRBV6-1 to TRBJ1-3; D ambiguous. This clonotype was sampled from a male patient aged 10 to 17 who had a stem cell transplant for acute lymphoblastic leukemia, so the T cells may come from the graft donor. CDR3 in DNA: TGTGCCAGCAGCCCAGGAGGCGCGCCTGGAAACACCATATATTTT. It specifies CASSPGGAPGNTIYF.